This T cell receptor beta chain was captured in a study of vaccination effects on CD4 cells after COVID-19. Study-wide context: Post-vaccine samples followed the second dose by a median of 72 days.

V was cut by 7 bases and J by 4 bases, with 17 bases left in between. The germline V gene has CDR1 MDHEN and CDR2 SYDVKM. The CDR3 contains 15 residues. Following 10 days of culture, CD4+ T cells were isolated. Each person got two doses of an mRNA SARS-CoV-2 vaccine, BNT162b2 or mRNA-1273. People in the vaccine group had not been infected with SARS-CoV-2 before, and their nucleocapsid antibodies were negative. Assay used: immunoSEQ multiplex PCR; TCRdb lists only in-frame clones, some missing. The sample records tens of thousands of clones, roughly 73% being singletons. Comment on this clone: The antigen remains unidentified.

Here the sequenced sample was CD4+ T cells from PBMCs cultured without peptide, taken after COVID-19 vaccination. This chain links TRBV28 with TRBJ1-3; D is possibly TRBD1 (6 bases). The TCR comes from a human donor who received a COVID-19 vaccine. As DNA, the CDR3 is TGTGCCAGCAATATGGGAGGGACAAGAGGAAACACCATATATTTT. This encodes CASNMGGTRGNTIYF.